One sample yielded the 5 T cell receptor beta chains listed below, sequenced in a study of cytomegalovirus exposure and HLA in healthy donors. The method was immunoSEQ multiplex PCR; TCRdb's version includes in-frame clones alone and lacks a portion of them. The sample shows more than 20,000 clones, around 97% of them seen only once. Sequencing was carried out using PBMCs. The receptors stem from a man aged 30-40 years in good health and CMV-seropositive.

CDR3 in amino acids: CASSLEGTGFSTGELFF. The CDR3 DNA is TGCGCCAGCAGCTTGGAAGGGACAGGGTTTTCCACCGGGGAGCTGTTTTTT. The genes are TRBV5-1 and TRBJ2-2, with 9 bases identical to TRBD1. The V gene's germline CDR1 is SGHRS and CDR2 YFSETQ. Unmatched junction bases numbered 7, after V lost 0 bases and J lost 4 bases. CDR3 size: 17 residues.

The chain is built from TRBV6-6 and TRBJ1-1, with 7 bases fitting TRBD1. V was clipped by 6 bases and J by 4 bases; unmatched bases: 11. Germline loops: CDR1 MNHNY, CDR2 SVGAGI (reference sequence). This CDR3 region has 15 residues. The CDR3 DNA sequence: TGTGCCAGCAGACCGCCCCGACAGGGCGCCACTGAAGCTTTCTTT. This encodes CASRPPRQGATEAFF.

J is TRBJ2-1 and V is TRBV28; D might be TRBD2 (6 bases). The CDR3 is made up of 18 amino acids. V was shortened by 5 bases and J by 0 bases, with 20 bases between the two germline ends. Looked up from germline, CDR1 is MDHEN and CDR2 is SYDVKM. CDR3 DNA sequence: TGTGCCAGCAGTCCACGCGGGTTCCGGGGGTCCTCCTACAATGAGCAGTTCTTC. Its translation is CASSPRGFRGSSYNEQFF.

A single count supports this clone. V gene TRBV5-1 combines with J gene TRBJ1-3; D is unresolved. V shed 0 bases and J shed 3 bases, with 13 bases lying between them. The CDR3 covers 16 residues. Germline V gene sequence: CDR1 SGHRS, CDR2 YFSETQ. CDR3 sequence (DNA): TGCGCCAGCAGCTTGGCCGTGGGTCCGGGTGGAAACACCATATATTTT. Protein sequence: CASSLAVGPGGNTIYF.

The chain carries TRBV27 and TRBJ2-5; 8 bases fit TRBD1. The CDR3 is 16 residues long. V gave up 2 bases and J gave up 4 bases; unmatched junction bases: 9. CDR1 and CDR2 from the germline V gene are MNHEY and SMNVEV (reference sequence). In DNA form, the CDR3 reads TGTGCCAGCAGTTTACAGGGGGCACTGTCAGGAGAGACCCAGTACTTC. Translation: CASSLQGALSGETQYF.